This T cell receptor beta chain was sequenced during a study of blood T cell repertoires in COVID-19. Background on the study: Researchers got acute and convalescent COVID-19 samples from the United States, Italy and Spain. The cDNA or gDNA used as material had been derived from T cells, B-cell-depleted T cells, or PBMCs.

This table comes from immunoSEQ multiplex PCR, and its TCRdb copy is limited to in-frame clones, with some not included. The table shows 120,000 or so clones, with around 86% occurring only once. The CDR3 runs 16 residues. V shed 4 bases and J 5 bases; nucleotides not matched to a gene: 11. CDR1 MNHNS and CDR2 SASEGT come from the germline V gene. The chain joins TRBV6-1 to TRBJ1-1; TRBD1 aligns across 9 bases. The sample taken for sequencing was peripheral blood. The clonotype was recovered from a man in his 60s with acute or convalescent COVID-19. The CDR3 here is CASSGTPGQGWTEAFF. The CDR3, as DNA: TGTGCCAGCAGTGGGACCCCGGGACAGGGTTGGACTGAAGCTTTCTTT.